A selection of T cell receptor beta chains follows, all from one sample in a study of glioma-infiltrating T cells after dendritic cell vaccination. Profiling relied on immunoSEQ multiplex PCR, and the TCRdb table lists in-frame clones only, not all of them. This table has tens of thousands of clones, about 85% appearing once. The material was blood, obtained after dendritic cell vaccination. The receptors shown here come from a human donor with glioblastoma. The CDR3 runs from the conserved cysteine through the conserved F or W. A D gene is named only where the DNA matches it firmly. Some rows mark clone size as missing; the rest say once, few, many or name a class of expanded clone.

TRBJ2-7	once	-	14	TRBV5-1	TGCGCCACGCAGGTGTCGACAGGTCCCTACGAGCAGTACTTC	CATQVSTGPYEQYF
TRBJ2-3	-	-	16	TRBV9	TGTGCCAGCAGCGTAGTTGGCGGGATTAGCGCAGATACGCAGTATTTT	CASSVVGGISADTQYF
TRBJ1-5	once	-	14	TRBV2	TGTGCCAGCAGTGAGGGGGCCGGCAATCAGCCCCAGCATTTT	CASSEGAGNQPQHF
TRBJ1-2	-	TRBD1	13	TRBV19	TGTGCCAGTAGTAGAGGACAGGCGGGTGGCTACACCTTC	CASSRGQAGGYTF
TRBJ1-2	-	-	13	TRBV7-9	TGTGCCAGCAGCCAAGGACAGTTCTATGGCTACACCTTC	CASSQGQFYGYTF
TRBJ2-7	-	-	16	TRBV5-6	TGTGCCAGCAGCTTGGGTCCGGGACACAACCCCTACGAGCAGTACTTC	CASSLGPGHNPYEQYF
TRBJ2-1	medium-sized	TRBD2	16	TRBV6-6	TGTGCCAGCAGTTACTCGGCGCTAGCGGGAAACAATGAGCAGTTCTTC	CASSYSALAGNNEQFF
TRBJ2-5	medium-sized	-	13	TRBV5-5	TGTGCCAGCAGCCCAGACTTCCAAGAGACCCAGTACTTC	CASSPDFQETQYF
TRBJ2-7	-	TRBD2	16	TRBV7-2	TGTGCCAGCAGCGCTTCATTAGCGGGAGTAGTCTACGAGCAGTACTTC	CASSASLAGVVYEQYF
TRBJ2-6	once	-	15	TRBV5-1	TGCGCCAGCGGGCGGGAAGCGTCTGGGGCCAACGTCCTGACTTTC	CASGREASGANVLTF
TRBJ2-7	-	TRBD2	17	TRBV14	TGTGCCAGCAGCCAAGAAAGACTAGCGGGAGGGCCGGGCGAGCAGTACTTC	CASSQERLAGGPGEQYF
TRBJ2-7	-	TRBD2	14	TRBV11-2	TGTGCCAGCAGCTTAGGTCTAGCGGGATACGAGCAGTACTTC	CASSLGLAGYEQYF
TRBJ1-2	-	-	13	TRBV2	TGTGCCAGCAGTGAATCTGGTACAGAACGTCGGGGTTTC	CASSESGTERRGF
TRBJ2-3	-	TRBD1	15	TRBV5-1	TGCGCCAGCAGCCTGGGACAGGGGATCGCAGATACGCAGTATTTT	CASSLGQGIADTQYF